These T cell receptor beta chains were read from a single sample in a study of cytomegalovirus exposure and HLA in healthy donors. Assay: immunoSEQ multiplex PCR; the TCRdb copy retains only in-frame clones and omits some. The data contain 100,000 to 150,000 clones, roughly 95% of them singletons. Sequenced material: PBMCs. All receptors derive from a man aged 18-30 years in good health and CMV-seronegative. Each CDR3 is given with its conserved first and last residue.

J gene: TRBJ2-5
V gene: TRBV5-1
CDR3 protein: CASSLVGEETQYF

J gene: TRBJ2-1
V gene: TRBV6-6
CDR3 protein: CASSYAGYEQFF

J gene: TRBJ2-7
V gene: TRBV29-1
CDR3 protein: CSVGASGVYEQYF

J gene: TRBJ2-1
V gene: TRBV7-2
CDR3 protein: CASSLGGNGRDEQFF

J gene: TRBJ2-7
V gene: TRBV28
CDR3 protein: CASSLILSPQGEQYF

J gene: TRBJ1-1
V gene: TRBV19
CDR3 protein: CASSARGPEAFF

J gene: TRBJ1-5
V gene: TRBV6-1
CDR3 protein: CASRIQAINQPQHF

J gene: TRBJ2-1
V gene: TRBV4-3
CDR3 protein: CASSQVSSLSNGQFF

J gene: TRBJ2-5
V gene: TRBV7-8
CDR3 protein: CASSLRTSGSRETQYF

J gene: TRBJ2-7
V gene: TRBV19
CDR3 protein: CASTPGTSNEQYF

J gene: TRBJ1-3
V gene: TRBV4-3
CDR3 protein: CASSLLDRGRNTIYF